A single sample is the source of the 25 T cell receptor beta chains below, sequenced in a study of beta chain features in type 1 diabetes. The sequenced template was cDNA made from the entire isolated RNA. Sequencing used immunoSEQ multiplex PCR; TCRdb keeps in-frame clones, though not all of them. The repertoire holds about 250,000 clones, with over 12% as singletons. Specimen: naive CD4+ T cells from blood. Every receptor here comes from a woman aged 40 to 50 in good health.

The chain uses TRBV5-1 and TRBJ2-7, with a tentative D call TRBD1 (5 bases). CDR3 length: 14 amino acids. The germline V gene encodes CDR1 SGHRS and CDR2 YFSETQ. V gave up 4 bases and J gave up 4 bases, with 15 bases separating them. CDR3 in amino acids: CASSGTGRRYEQYF. CDR3 DNA: TGCGCCAGCAGCGGAACAGGACGTAGATACGAGCAGTACTTC.

The chain combines TRBV6-5 with TRBJ2-2; D is uncertain. Trimming pared 6 bases from V and 6 bases from J, leaving 17 bases between. Germline loops: CDR1 MNHEY, CDR2 SVGAGI. The CDR3 length is 15 residues. CDR3 protein: CASSPSSSYAGELFF. The DNA of the CDR3 is TGTGCCAGCAGCCCATCGAGTTCGTACGCCGGGGAGCTGTTTTTT.

In its sample, this clone was seen a few times. CDR3 sequence: CASTQNPTMNTEAFF. The CDR3, as DNA: TGTGCCAGCACCCAAAACCCTACTATGAACACTGAAGCTTTCTTT. V gene TRBV6-5 combines with J gene TRBJ1-1; no clear D gene. The germline V gene has CDR1 MNHEY and CDR2 SVGAGI. This CDR3 contains 15 residues. The V and J ends lost 7 bases and 0 bases respectively, with 15 bases between them.

The J gene is TRBJ1-4, the V gene TRBV14, with 9 bases matching TRBD1. V trimming: 3 bases; J trimming: 7 bases; junction bases outside the gene matches: 9. Germline V CDR1 and CDR2: SGHDN, FVKESK. The CDR3 sequence is 16 residues long. The CDR3 here is CASSHGLGQGVEKLFF. As DNA, the CDR3 is TGTGCCAGCAGCCACGGATTGGGACAGGGCGTTGAAAAACTGTTTTTT.

This clone showed up just a few times. V is TRBV5-1 and J is TRBJ1-1; the match to TRBD1 covers 11 bases. The CDR3 runs 19 residues. Germline-derived CDR1 and CDR2 are SGHRS and YFSETQ. Trimming removed 1 base from V and 5 bases from J; junction bases left unmatched: 16. The CDR3 DNA reads as TGCGCCAGCAGCTTGCCCACCGGGCGTGGGACAGGGGGGAGGACTGAAGCTTTCTTT. Amino acid sequence: CASSLPTGRGTGGRTEAFF.

This clone turned up a few times. The J gene is TRBJ1-1, the V gene TRBV5-4; 9 nucleotides align to TRBD1. CDR1 and CDR2 from the germline V gene are SGHNT and YYREEE (reference sequence). This CDR3 region has 12 residues. V dropped 4 bases and J dropped 7; count of bases not matched to a gene: 2. CDR3 residues: CASSRDRDEAFF. The CDR3 DNA follows: TGTGCCAGCAGCCGGGACAGGGATGAAGCTTTCTTT. Full variable domain (outside the CDR3, taken from reference TRBV5-4 and TRBJ1-1): ETGVTQSPTHLIKTRGQQVTLRCSSQSGHNTVSWYQQALGQGPQFIFQYYREEENGRGNFPPRFSGLQFPNYSSELNVNALELDDSALYLCASSRDRDEAFFGQGTRLTVV.

The rearrangement joins TRBV2 to TRBJ1-4, with 9 bases identical to TRBD1. CDR1 and CDR2 from the germline V gene are SNHLY and FYNNEI. CDR3 length equals 14 residues. J gave up 7 bases and V 6 bases, and 6 bases lay outside the gene matches. CDR3 sequence (DNA): TGTGCCAGCAGGACAGGGGGGCAAGGTGAAAAACTGTTTTTT. Amino acid sequence: CASRTGGQGEKLFF.

In its sample, this clone was seen a few times. The chain couples TRBV7-9 to TRBJ1-2; 7 nucleotides line up with TRBD1. Germline CDR1 SEHNR, CDR2 FQNEAQ (reference sequence). Trimming at V came to 3 bases and at J to 4 bases, leaving 5 bases not matched to a gene. The CDR3 runs 14 residues. The CDR3 nucleotides are TGTGCCAGCAGCTTCGACAGGGAGCGCTATGGCTACACCTTC. Translating it yields CASSFDRERYGYTF.

The chain joins TRBV6-5 to TRBJ1-2; the D is unclear. Germline V gives CDR1 MNHEY, CDR2 SVGAGI. The V end was cut by 2 bases, the J end by 8 bases, with 21 bases between. The CDR3 runs to 16 residues. CDR3 nucleotide sequence: TGTGCCAGCAGTTACACGACCTTCCCTCGATCGGGGGGCTACACCTTC. It encodes CASSYTTFPRSGGYTF.

The table lists this clone with a few counts. This rearrangement joins TRBV7-2 to TRBJ2-3; the D gene is possibly TRBD2 (6 bases). CDR1 is SGHTA and CDR2 is FQGNSA in the germline V gene. There are 18 residues in the CDR3. V was trimmed by 1 base and J by 0 bases, leaving 17 bases between them. CDR3 loop: CASSLVGAGYWSTDTQYF. Here the CDR3 DNA reads TGTGCCAGCAGCTTAGTAGGAGCGGGTTACTGGAGCACAGATACGCAGTATTTT.

This clone was observed a few times. This chain joins TRBV19 and TRBJ2-3; TRBD1 agrees at 7 bases. CDR3 length: 14 residues. CDR1 LNHDA and CDR2 SQIVND come from the germline V gene (reference sequence). Trimming took 7 bases from V and 4 from J; bases not matched to a gene: 8. CDR3 sequence reads: CASTTGTAADTQYF. In nucleotides, the CDR3 is TGTGCCAGTACCACCGGGACAGCAGCAGATACGCAGTATTTT.

This clone has only a few counts. The chain recombines TRBV7-2 with TRBJ2-1; D might be TRBD1 (5 bases). The V and J ends lost 4 bases and 8 bases respectively, with 9 bases between them. CDR1 is SGHTA and CDR2 is FQGNSA in the germline V gene. The CDR3 spans 12 residues. Written as DNA, the CDR3 is TGTGCCAGCAGCTCGCAGGGTTATGAGCAGTTCTTC. Its protein product is CASSSQGYEQFF.

The V gene is TRBV6-4, the J gene TRBJ1-5; TRBD1 is a possible D gene (6 bases). This CDR3 has 13 residues. The V gene's germline CDR1 is MRHNA and CDR2 SNTAGT. The germline V and J ends were trimmed by 5 bases and 4 bases, with 9 bases remaining between them. The CDR3 bases are TGTGCCAGCAGTTCCACAGGGAATCAGCCCCAGCATTTT. This encodes CASSSTGNQPQHF.

DNA of the CDR3: TGTGCCAGCAGCTTATCGGGGTATGGCTACACCTTC. Its protein product is CASSLSGYGYTF. The chain joins TRBV11-2 to TRBJ1-2; no reliable D call. The V gene lost 2 bases and the J gene lost 5 bases, with 6 bases spanning the gap. This CDR3 has 12 residues. In germline, CDR1 is SGHAT, CDR2 FQNNGV.

This clone was seen a handful of times. The J gene is TRBJ1-5, the V gene TRBV9; tentative D call: TRBD1 (5 bases). This CDR3 region has 14 residues. Between the trimmed V and J ends, which lost 4 bases and 5 bases, there was a span of 13 bases. CDR1 is SGDLS and CDR2 is YYNGEE in the germline V gene. In DNA, the CDR3 is TGTGCCAGCAGCCGGACAAGCCGGGATCAGCCCCAGCATTTT. Protein sequence: CASSRTSRDQPQHF.

The CDR3 spells CASSTLAGGFHYEQYF. CDR3 DNA sequence: TGTGCCAGCAGCACACTAGCGGGGGGCTTCCACTACGAGCAGTACTTC. The V call is TRBV14, the J call TRBJ2-7; 12 positions agree with TRBD2. The CDR3 loop spans 16 amino acids. V dropped 5 bases and J dropped 3; count of bases not matched to a gene: 8. In germline, CDR1 is SGHDN, CDR2 FVKESK.

This clone was counted a few times. This chain links TRBV7-9 with TRBJ1-5; no firm D call. Per the germline V gene, CDR1 is SEHNR and CDR2 is FQNEAQ (reference sequence). With 4 bases removed from V and 5 bases from J, the gap between germline ends came to 9 bases. This CDR3 has 13 residues. The CDR3 loop is CASSSISDQPQHF. The CDR3 DNA reads as TGTGCCAGCAGCTCTATATCGGATCAGCCCCAGCATTTT. The whole variable domain, remainder taken from reference TRBV7-9 and TRBJ1-5, is DTGVSQNPRHKITKRGQNVTFRCDPISEHNRLYWYRQTLGQGPEFLTYFQNEAQLEKSRLLSDRFSAERPKGSFSTLEIQRTEQGDSAMYLCASSSISDQPQHFGDGTRLSIL.

The chain uses TRBV27 and TRBJ2-3; possibly TRBD1 for D (7 bases). V lost 5 bases to trimming and J lost 3 bases, with 15 bases between them. CDR1 MNHEY and CDR2 SMNVEV come from the germline V gene (reference sequence). The CDR3 has 15 residues. CDR3: CASSPGGGYTDTQYF. CDR3 sequence (DNA): TGTGCCAGCAGTCCAGGGGGAGGTTATACAGATACGCAGTATTTT.

This clone was counted only a few times. The V gene is TRBV5-1, the J gene TRBJ2-1; 7 bases agree with TRBD1. The V gene end was trimmed by 8 bases and the J gene end by 0 bases; junction bases not matched to a gene: 8. Germline lookup yields CDR1 SGHRS and CDR2 YFSETQ. The CDR3 has 15 residues. CDR3 DNA sequence: TGCGCCAGTACCACAGGGGACCTCTCCTACAATGAGCAGTTCTTC. Protein: CASTTGDLSYNEQFF. Based on the CDR3 plus reference TRBV5-1 and TRBJ2-1, the full variable domain is KAGVTQTPRYLIKTRGQQVTLSCSPISGHRSVSWYQQTPGQGLQFLFEYFSETQRNKGNFPGRFSGRQFSNSRSEMNVSTLELGDSALYLCASTTGDLSYNEQFFGPGTRLTVL.

This clone was observed a handful of times. The genes are TRBV5-1 and TRBJ2-5; D is ambiguous. From germline, CDR1 is SGHRS and CDR2 YFSETQ. This CDR3 has 12 amino acids. V lost 4 bases and J lost 4, with 8 bases in between. The chain's CDR3 is CASSVERETQYF. The DNA of the CDR3 is TGCGCCAGCAGCGTGGAGAGAGAGACCCAGTACTTC.

This clone was recorded a few times. This rearrangement joins TRBV2 to TRBJ1-5, with D perhaps matching TRBD1 (5 bases). Trimming pared 6 bases from V and 6 bases from J, leaving 9 bases between. The CDR3 is 12 amino acids. Looked up from germline, CDR1 is SNHLY and CDR2 is FYNNEI. In nucleotides, the CDR3 is TGTGCCAGCAGGGGGGGTGGTCAGCCCCAGCATTTT. Its protein product is CASRGGGQPQHF. Combining the CDR3 with reference TRBV2 and TRBJ1-5 gives the whole variable domain EPEVTQTPSHQVTQMGQEVILRCVPISNHLYFYWYRQILGQKVEFLVSFYNNEISEKSEIFDDQFSVERPDGSNFTLKIRSTKLEDSAMYFCASRGGGQPQHFGDGTRLSIL.

This clone appeared a few times. This sequence joins TRBV29-1 and TRBJ2-3; possibly TRBD2 for D (5 bases). Trimming stripped 1 base from V and 14 bases from J, with 13 bases between. This CDR3 region has 11 residues. Germline assignment: CDR1 SQVTM and CDR2 ANQGSEA. This CDR3 is CSVEVNGEWYF. DNA of the CDR3: TGCAGCGTTGAAGTCAATGGGGAGTGGTATTTT.

This CDR3 is CSVWDTGNTEAFF. In DNA, the CDR3 is TGCAGCGTTTGGGACACGGGGAACACTGAAGCTTTCTTT. The chain uses TRBV29-1 and TRBJ1-1; TRBD1 might be the D (6 bases). Germline V lookup: CDR1 SQVTM, CDR2 ANQGSEA. The ends were cut back, 5 bases at V and 1 base at J, with 11 bases in the middle. This CDR3 spans 13 amino acids.

The chain uses TRBV19 and TRBJ2-5, with TRBD1 matching over 8 bases. Germline loops: CDR1 LNHDA, CDR2 SQIVND (reference sequence). The junction had 8 bases not matched to a gene; V was cut back by 6 bases and J by 5 bases. The CDR3 consists of 14 residues. DNA of the CDR3: TGTGCCAGTAGGGAGACAGGGGCTTCGGAGACCCAGTACTTC. Translating it yields CASRETGASETQYF.

This clone was observed a handful of times. The chain is built from TRBV7-9 and TRBJ2-1; 12 positions match TRBD2. The germline V gene has CDR1 SEHNR and CDR2 FQNEAQ (reference sequence). Trimming took 5 bases from V and 4 from J; bases not matched to a gene: 6. The CDR3 contains 16 residues. The CDR3 region has the DNA TGTGCCAGCAGCGGAGGACTAGCGGGACCTTACAATGAGCAGTTCTTC. Translated: CASSGGLAGPYNEQFF.